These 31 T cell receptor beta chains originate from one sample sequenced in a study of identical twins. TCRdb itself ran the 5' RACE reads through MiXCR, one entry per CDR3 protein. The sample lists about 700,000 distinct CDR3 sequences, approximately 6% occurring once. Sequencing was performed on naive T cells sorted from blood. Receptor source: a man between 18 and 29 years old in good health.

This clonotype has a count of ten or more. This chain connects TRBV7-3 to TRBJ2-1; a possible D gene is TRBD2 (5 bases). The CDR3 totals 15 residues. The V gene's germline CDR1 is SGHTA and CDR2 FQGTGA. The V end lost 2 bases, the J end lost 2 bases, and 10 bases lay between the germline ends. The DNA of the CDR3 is TGTGCCAGCAGCTTAGGACTCGGCCCCTACAATGAGCAGTTCTTC. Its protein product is CASSLGLGPYNEQFF. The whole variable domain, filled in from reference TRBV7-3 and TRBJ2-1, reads GAGVSQTPSNKVTEKGKYVELRCDPISGHTALYWYRQSLGQGPEFLIYFQGTGAADDSGLPNDRFFAVRPEGSVSTLKIQRTERGDSAVYLCASSLGLGPYNEQFFGPGTRLTVL.

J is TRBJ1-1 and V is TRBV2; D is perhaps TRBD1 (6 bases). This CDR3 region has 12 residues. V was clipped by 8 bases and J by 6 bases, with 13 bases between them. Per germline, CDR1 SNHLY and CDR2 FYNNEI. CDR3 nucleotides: TGTGCCAGCGGGGGGGACATCCCTGAAGCTTTCTTT. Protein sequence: CASGGDIPEAFF.

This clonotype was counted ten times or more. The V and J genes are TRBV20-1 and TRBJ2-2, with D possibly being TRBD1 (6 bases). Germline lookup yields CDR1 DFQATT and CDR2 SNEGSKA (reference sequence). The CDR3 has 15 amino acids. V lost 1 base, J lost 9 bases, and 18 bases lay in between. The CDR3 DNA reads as TGCAGTGCTAGAGTTGGGTCAACTGGGGGCCGGGAGCTGTTTTTT. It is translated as CSARVGSTGGRELFF.

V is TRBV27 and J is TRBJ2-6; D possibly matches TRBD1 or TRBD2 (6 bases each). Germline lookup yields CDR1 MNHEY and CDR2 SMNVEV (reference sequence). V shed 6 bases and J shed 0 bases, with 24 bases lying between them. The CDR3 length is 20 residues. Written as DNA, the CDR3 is TGTGCCAGCAGCCCCGGGGGAGTGGACAGTCCTTTCTCTGGGGCCAACGTCCTGACTTTC. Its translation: CASSPGGVDSPFSGANVLTF.

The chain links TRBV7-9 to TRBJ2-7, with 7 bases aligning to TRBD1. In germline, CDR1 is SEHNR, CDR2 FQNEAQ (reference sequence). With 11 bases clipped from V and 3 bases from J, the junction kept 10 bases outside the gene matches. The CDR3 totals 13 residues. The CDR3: CAETGTDYYEQYF. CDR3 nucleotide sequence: TGTGCCGAGACCGGGACAGATTACTACGAGCAGTACTTC. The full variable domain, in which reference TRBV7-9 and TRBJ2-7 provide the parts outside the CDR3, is DTGVSQNPRHKITKRGQNVTFRCDPISEHNRLYWYRQTLGQGPEFLTYFQNEAQLEKSRLLSDRFSAERPKGSFSTLEIQRTEQGDSAMYLCAETGTDYYEQYFGPGTRLTVT.

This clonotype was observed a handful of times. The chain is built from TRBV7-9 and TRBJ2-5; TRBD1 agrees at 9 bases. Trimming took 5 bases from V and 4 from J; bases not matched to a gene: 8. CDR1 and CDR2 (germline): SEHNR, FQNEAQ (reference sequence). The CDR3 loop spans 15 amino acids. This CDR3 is CASSLTGGIRETQYF. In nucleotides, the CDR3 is TGTGCCAGCAGCCTAACAGGGGGCATACGAGAGACCCAGTACTTC. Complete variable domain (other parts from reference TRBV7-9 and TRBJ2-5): DTGVSQNPRHKITKRGQNVTFRCDPISEHNRLYWYRQTLGQGPEFLTYFQNEAQLEKSRLLSDRFSAERPKGSFSTLEIQRTEQGDSAMYLCASSLTGGIRETQYFGPGTRLLVL.

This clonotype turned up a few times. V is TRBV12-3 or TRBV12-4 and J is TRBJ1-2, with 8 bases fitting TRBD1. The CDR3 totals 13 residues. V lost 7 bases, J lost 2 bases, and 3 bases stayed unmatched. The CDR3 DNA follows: TGTGCCAGCACTACAGGGGGAAACTATGGCTACACCTTC. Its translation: CASTTGGNYGYTF.

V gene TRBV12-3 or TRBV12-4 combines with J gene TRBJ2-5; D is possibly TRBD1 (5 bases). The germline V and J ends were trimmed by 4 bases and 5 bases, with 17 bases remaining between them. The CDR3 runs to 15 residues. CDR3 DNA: TGTGCCAGCAGTTCGCAGGGTGACGTCGGGGAGACCCAGTACTTC. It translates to CASSSQGDVGETQYF.

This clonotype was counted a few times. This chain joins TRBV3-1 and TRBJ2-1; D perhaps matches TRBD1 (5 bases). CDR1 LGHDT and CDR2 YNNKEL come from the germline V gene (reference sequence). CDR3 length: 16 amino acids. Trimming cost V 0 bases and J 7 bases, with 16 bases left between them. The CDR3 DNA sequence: TGTGCCAGCAGCCAAGATTGGAACAGGTTAGGGAATGAGCAGTTCTTC. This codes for CASSQDWNRLGNEQFF.

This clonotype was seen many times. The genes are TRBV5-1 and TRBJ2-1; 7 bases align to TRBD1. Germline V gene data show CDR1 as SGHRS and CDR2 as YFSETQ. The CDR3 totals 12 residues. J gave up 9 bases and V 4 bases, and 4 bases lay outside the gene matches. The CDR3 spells CASSGTAIEQFF. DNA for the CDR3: TGCGCCAGCAGCGGGACAGCTATTGAGCAGTTCTTC. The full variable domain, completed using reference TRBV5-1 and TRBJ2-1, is KAGVTQTPRYLIKTRGQQVTLSCSPISGHRSVSWYQQTPGQGLQFLFEYFSETQRNKGNFPGRFSGRQFSNSRSEMNVSTLELGDSALYLCASSGTAIEQFFGPGTRLTVL.

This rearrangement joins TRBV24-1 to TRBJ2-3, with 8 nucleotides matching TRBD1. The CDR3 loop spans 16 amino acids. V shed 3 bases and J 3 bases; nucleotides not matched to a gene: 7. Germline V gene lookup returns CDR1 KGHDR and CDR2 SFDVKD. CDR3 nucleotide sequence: TGTGCCACCAGTGATGTAACAGGGGGGAGAACAGATACGCAGTATTTT. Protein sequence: CATSDVTGGRTDTQYF.

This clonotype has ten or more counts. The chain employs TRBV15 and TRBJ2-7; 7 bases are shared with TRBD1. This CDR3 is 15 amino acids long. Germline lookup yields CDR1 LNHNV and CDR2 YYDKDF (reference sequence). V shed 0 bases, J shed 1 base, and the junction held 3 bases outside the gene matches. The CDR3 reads CATSREETGSYEQYF. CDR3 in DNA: TGTGCCACCAGCAGAGAGGAGACAGGGTCCTACGAGCAGTACTTC.

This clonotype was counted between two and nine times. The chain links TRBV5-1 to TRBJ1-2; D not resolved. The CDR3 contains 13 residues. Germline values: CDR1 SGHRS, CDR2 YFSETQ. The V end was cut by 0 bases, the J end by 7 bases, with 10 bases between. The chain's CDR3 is CASSLALAGGYTF. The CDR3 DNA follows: TGCGCCAGCAGCTTGGCTTTGGCGGGTGGCTACACCTTC.

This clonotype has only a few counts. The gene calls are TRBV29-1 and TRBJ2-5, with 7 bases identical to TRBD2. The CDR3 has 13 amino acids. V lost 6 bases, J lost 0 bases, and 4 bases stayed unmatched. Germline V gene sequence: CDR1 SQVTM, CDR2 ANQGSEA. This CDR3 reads CSVAGTNQETQYF. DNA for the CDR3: TGCAGCGTGGCCGGGACTAACCAAGAGACCCAGTACTTC.

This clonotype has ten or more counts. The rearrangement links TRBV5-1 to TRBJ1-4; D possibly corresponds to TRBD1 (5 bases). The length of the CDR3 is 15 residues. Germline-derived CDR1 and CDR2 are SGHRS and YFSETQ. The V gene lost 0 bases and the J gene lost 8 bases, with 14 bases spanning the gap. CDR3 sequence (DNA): TGCGCCAGCAGCTTGGACGGGACGTCAAGGGAAAAACTGTTTTTT. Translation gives CASSLDGTSREKLFF.

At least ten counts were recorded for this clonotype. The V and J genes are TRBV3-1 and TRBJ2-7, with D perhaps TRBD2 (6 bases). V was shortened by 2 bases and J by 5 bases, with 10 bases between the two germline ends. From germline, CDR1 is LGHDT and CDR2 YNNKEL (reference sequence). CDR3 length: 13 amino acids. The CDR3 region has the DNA TGTGCCAGCAGCCAAACTACGGGGGACGAGCAGTACGTC. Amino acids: CASSQTTGDEQYV.

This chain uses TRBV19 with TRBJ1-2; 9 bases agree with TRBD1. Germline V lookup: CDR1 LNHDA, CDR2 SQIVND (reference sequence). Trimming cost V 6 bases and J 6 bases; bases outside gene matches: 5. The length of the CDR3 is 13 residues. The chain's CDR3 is CASSETGGNGYTF. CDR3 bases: TGTGCCAGTAGCGAGACAGGGGGAAATGGCTACACCTTC.

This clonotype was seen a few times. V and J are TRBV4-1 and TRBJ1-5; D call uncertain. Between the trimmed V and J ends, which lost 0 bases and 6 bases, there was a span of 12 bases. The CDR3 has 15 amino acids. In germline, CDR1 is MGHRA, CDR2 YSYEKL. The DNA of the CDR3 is TGCGCCAGCAGCCAAGAGTCGCGGGAGGGTCAGCCCCAGCATTTT. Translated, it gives CASSQESREGQPQHF.

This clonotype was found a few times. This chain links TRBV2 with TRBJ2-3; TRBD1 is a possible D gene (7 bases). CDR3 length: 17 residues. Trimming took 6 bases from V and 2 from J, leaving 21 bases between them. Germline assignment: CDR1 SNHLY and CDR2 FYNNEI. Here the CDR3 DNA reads TGTGCCAGCAGGGGGGGACAGCTCAATTCATCCACAGATACGCAGTATTTT. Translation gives CASRGGQLNSSTDTQYF.

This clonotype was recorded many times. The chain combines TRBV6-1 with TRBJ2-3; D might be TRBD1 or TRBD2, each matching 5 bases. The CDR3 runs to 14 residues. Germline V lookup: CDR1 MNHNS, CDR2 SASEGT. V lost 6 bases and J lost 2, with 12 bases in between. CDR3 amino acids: CASRTGRNTDTQYF. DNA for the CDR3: TGTGCCAGCAGGACGGGACGGAACACAGATACGCAGTATTTT.

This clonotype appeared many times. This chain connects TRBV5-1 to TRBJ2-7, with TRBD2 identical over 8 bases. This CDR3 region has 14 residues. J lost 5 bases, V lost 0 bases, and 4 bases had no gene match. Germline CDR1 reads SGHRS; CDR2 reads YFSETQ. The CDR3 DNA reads TGCGCCAGCAGCTTGGCCGGGGGGGGCAACGAGCAGTACGTC. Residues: CASSLAGGGNEQYV.

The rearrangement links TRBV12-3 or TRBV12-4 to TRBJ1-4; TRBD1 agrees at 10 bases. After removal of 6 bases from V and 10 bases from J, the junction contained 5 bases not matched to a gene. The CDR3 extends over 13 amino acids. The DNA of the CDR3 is TGTGCCAGCAGCGGGACAGGGGCTATAAAACTGTTTTTT. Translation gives CASSGTGAIKLFF.

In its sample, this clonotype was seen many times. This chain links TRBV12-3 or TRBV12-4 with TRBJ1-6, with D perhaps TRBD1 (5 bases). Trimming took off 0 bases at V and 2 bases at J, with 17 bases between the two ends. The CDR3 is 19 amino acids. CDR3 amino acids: CASSLALRGLEPYNSPLHF. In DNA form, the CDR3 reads TGTGCCAGCAGTTTAGCGCTGCGGGGCCTTGAACCCTATAATTCACCCCTCCACTTT.

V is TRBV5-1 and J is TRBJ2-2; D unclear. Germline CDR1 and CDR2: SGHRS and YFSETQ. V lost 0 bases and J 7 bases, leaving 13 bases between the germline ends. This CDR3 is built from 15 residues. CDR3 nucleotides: TGCGCCAGCAGCTTGGCCGGCCCGCTAGGCGGGGAGCTGTTTTTT. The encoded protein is CASSLAGPLGGELFF. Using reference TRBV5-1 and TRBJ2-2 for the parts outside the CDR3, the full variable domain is KAGVTQTPRYLIKTRGQQVTLSCSPISGHRSVSWYQQTPGQGLQFLFEYFSETQRNKGNFPGRFSGRQFSNSRSEMNVSTLELGDSALYLCASSLAGPLGGELFFGEGSRLTVL.

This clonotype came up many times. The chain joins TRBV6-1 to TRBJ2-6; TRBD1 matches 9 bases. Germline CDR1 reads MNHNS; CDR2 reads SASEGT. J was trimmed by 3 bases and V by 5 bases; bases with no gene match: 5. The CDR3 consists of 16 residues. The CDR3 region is CASSPQGASGANVLTF. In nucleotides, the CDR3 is TGTGCCAGCAGTCCACAGGGGGCGAGTGGGGCCAACGTCCTGACTTTC.

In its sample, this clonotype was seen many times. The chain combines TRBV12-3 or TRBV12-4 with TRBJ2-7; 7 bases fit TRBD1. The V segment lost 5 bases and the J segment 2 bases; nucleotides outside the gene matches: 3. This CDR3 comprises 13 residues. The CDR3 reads CASSTGQPYEQYV. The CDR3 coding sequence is TGTGCCAGCAGTACGGGACAGCCCTACGAGCAGTACGTC.

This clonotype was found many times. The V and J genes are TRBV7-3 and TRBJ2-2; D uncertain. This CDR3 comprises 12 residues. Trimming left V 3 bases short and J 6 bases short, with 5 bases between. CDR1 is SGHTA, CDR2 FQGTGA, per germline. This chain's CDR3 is CASSFQAGELFF. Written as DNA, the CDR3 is TGTGCCAGCAGCTTCCAGGCCGGGGAGCTGTTTTTT.

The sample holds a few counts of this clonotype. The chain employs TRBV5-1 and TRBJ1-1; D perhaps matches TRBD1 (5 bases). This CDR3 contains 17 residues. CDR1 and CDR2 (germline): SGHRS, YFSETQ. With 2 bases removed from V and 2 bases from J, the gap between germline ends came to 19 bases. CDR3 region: CASSFRGSGGANTEAFF. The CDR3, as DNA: TGCGCCAGCAGCTTTCGTGGGTCGGGAGGGGCTAACACTGAAGCTTTCTTT.

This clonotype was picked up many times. CDR3 protein: CSARGQGVSTGELFF. The CDR3 DNA sequence: TGCAGTGCTAGGGGACAGGGGGTATCAACCGGGGAGCTGTTTTTT. The rearrangement joins TRBV20-1 to TRBJ2-2; 11 nucleotides match TRBD1. This CDR3 comprises 15 residues. V lost 3 bases to trimming and J lost 5 bases; unmatched junction nucleotides: 5. Germline lookup yields CDR1 DFQATT and CDR2 SNEGSKA (reference sequence).

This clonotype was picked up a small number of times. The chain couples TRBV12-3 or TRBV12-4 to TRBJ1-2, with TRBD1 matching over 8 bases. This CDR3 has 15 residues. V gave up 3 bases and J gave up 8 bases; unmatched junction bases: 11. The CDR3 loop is CASSFLGAGGEGYTF. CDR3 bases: TGTGCCAGCAGTTTTCTTGGGGCAGGGGGCGAGGGCTACACCTTC.

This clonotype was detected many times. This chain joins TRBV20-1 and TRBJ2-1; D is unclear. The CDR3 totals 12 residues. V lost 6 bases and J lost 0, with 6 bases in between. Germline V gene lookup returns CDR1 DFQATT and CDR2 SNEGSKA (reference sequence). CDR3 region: CSAKYSYNEQFF. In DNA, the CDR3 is TGCAGTGCAAAGTACTCCTACAATGAGCAGTTCTTC.